The sequence of this TCR beta chain was determined in a study of blood T cell repertoires in COVID-19. Study information: Collection of acute and convalescent COVID-19 samples took place in the United States, Italy and Spain. PBMCs, B-cell-depleted T cells, or T cells provided the cDNA or gDNA that made up the material.

Trimming cost V 1 base and J 9 bases; bases outside gene matches: 3. The length of the CDR3 is 13 residues. Authors' data handling: Amplification with reference gene primers provided the estimates of nucleated cell counts. Method: immunoSEQ multiplex PCR; TCRdb's copy keeps in-frame clones and lacks some. The V and J calls and clone size were taken over from that table, and D and trimming were inferred from the DNA. The table includes some 270,000 clones, approximately 91% detected once. Sequenced: peripheral blood. The gene calls are TRBV12-3 or TRBV12-4 and TRBJ2-1; 7 positions match TRBD2. The TCR originated in a man aged 50-59 years with acute or convalescent COVID-19. The CDR3 DNA follows: TGTGCCAGCAGTTTAGGGGGGGGTAGTGAGCAGTTCTTC. Protein: CASSLGGGSEQFF.